This T cell receptor (beta chain) was profiled in a study of T cells in Graves' hyperthyroidism and ophthalmopathy. Study overall: Any treatment followed the collection of peripheral blood at initial diagnosis. Notes on the study in general: The model's output predicted ophthalmopathy at a median of about 6.5 months prior to onset.

Amplified TCR beta CDR3 regions derived from RNA transcripts. An initial round of RT-PCR targeting the TCR CDR3 relied on the HTBI primer set. TCRdb processed the multiplex PCR reads anew with MiXCR; each CDR3 protein has one entry. The top ten hold around 16% of the sample, which has 360,000 or so distinct CDR3 sequences, 18% seen once. Diagnoses used clinical symptoms, serum thyroxine and TRAb, thyroid ultrasound and orbital computed tomography. A note on this clonotype: Its antigen is currently unknown.

The germline CDR1 and CDR2 sequences are MNHEY and SVGEGT. The CDR3 length is 14 residues. The V gene lost 5 bases and the J gene lost 3 bases, with 14 bases spanning the gap. The rearrangement joins TRBV6-2 or TRBV6-3 to TRBJ2-7; tentatively, D is TRBD2 (6 bases). The sequenced material came from blood. This clonotype originated in a middle-aged woman with Graves' ophthalmopathy. This chain's CDR3 is CASSRNSGSYEQYF. In nucleotides, the CDR3 is TGTGCCAGCAGTCGTAATAGCGGAAGCTACGAGCAGTACTTC.